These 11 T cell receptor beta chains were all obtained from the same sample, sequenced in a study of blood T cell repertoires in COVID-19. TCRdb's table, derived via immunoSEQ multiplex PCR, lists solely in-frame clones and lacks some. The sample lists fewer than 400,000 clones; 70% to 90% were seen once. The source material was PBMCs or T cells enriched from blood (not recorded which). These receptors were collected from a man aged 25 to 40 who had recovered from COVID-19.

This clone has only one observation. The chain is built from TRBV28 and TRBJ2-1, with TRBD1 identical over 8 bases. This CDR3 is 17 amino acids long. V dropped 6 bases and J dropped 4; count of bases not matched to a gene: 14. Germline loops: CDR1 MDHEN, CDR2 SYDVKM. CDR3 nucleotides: TGTGCCAGCAGGAGAGACAGGGGAAGCGTGTCGTACAATGAGCAGTTCTTC. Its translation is CASRRDRGSVSYNEQFF. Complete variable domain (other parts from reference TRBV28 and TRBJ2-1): DVKVTQSSRYLVKRTGEKVFLECVQDMDHENMFWYRQDPGLGLRLIYFSYDVKMKEKGDIPEGYSVSREKKERFSLILESASTNQTSMYLCASRRDRGSVSYNEQFFGPGTRLTVL.

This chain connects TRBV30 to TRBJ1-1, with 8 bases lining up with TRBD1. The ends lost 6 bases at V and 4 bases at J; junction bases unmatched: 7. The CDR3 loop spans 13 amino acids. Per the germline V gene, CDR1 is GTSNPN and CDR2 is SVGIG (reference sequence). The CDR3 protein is CACQTGVGTEAFF. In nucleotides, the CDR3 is TGTGCCTGTCAGACAGGGGTGGGCACTGAAGCTTTCTTT. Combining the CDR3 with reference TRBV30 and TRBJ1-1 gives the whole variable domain SQTIHQWPATLVQPVGSPLSLECTVEGTSNPNLYWYRQAAGRGLQLLFYSVGIGQISSEVPQNLSASRPQDRQFILSSKKLLLSDSGFYLCACQTGVGTEAFFGQGTRLTVV.

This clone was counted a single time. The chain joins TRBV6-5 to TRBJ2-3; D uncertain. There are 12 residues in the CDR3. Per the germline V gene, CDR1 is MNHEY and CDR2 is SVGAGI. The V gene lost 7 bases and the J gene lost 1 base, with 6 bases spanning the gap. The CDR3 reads CASISRTDTQYF. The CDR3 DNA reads TGTGCCAGCATATCCCGCACAGATACGCAGTATTTT.

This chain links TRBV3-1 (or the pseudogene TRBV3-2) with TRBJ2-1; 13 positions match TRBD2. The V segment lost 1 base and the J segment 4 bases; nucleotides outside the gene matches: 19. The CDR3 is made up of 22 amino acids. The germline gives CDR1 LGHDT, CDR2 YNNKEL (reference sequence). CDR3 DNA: TGTGCCAGCAGCCAAGTCGCCCTTTTTGGTGGTGGACTAGCGGGGGTTTACAATGAGCAGTTCTTC. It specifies CASSQVALFGGGLAGVYNEQFF.

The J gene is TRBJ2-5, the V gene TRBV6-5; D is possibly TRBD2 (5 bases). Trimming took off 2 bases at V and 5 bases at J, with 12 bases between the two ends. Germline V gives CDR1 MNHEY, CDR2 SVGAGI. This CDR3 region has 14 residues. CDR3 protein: CASSYDTGSETQYF. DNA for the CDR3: TGTGCCAGCAGTTACGATACGGGGTCCGAGACCCAGTACTTC.

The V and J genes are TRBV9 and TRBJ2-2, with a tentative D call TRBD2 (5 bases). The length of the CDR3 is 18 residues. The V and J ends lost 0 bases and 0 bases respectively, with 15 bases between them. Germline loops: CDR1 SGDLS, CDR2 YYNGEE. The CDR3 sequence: CASSVVLLASTNTGELFF. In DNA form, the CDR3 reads TGTGCCAGCAGCGTAGTCTTGTTAGCGAGTACGAACACCGGGGAGCTGTTTTTT.

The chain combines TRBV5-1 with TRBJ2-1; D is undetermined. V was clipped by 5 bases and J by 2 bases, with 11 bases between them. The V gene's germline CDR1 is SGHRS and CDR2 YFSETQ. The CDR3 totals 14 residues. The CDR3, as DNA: TGCGCCAGCAGTATGGAGAGAACCTACAATGAGCAGTTCTTC. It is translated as CASSMERTYNEQFF. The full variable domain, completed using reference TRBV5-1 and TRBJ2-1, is KAGVTQTPRYLIKTRGQQVTLSCSPISGHRSVSWYQQTPGQGLQFLFEYFSETQRNKGNFPGRFSGRQFSNSRSEMNVSTLELGDSALYLCASSMERTYNEQFFGPGTRLTVL.

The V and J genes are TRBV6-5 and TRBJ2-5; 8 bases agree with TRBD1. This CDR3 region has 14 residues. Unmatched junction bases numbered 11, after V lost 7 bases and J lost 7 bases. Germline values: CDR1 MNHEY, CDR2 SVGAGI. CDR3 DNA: TGTGCCAGCACCGGAGGACAGGGCGGAAGGACCCAGTACTTC. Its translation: CASTGGQGGRTQYF.

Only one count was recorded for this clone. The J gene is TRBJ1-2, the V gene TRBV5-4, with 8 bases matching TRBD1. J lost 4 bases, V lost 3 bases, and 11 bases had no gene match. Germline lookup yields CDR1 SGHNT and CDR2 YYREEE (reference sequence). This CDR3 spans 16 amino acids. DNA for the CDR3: TGTGCCAGCAGCTCCCTGGGCGGACAGGGCGGCTATGGCTACACCTTC. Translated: CASSSLGGQGGYGYTF.

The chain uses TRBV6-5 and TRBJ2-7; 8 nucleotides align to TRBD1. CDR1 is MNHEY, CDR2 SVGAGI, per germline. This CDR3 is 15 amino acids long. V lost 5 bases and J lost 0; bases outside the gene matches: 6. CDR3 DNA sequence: TGTGCCAGCAGTCGTGACAGGGGAAGCTCCTACGAGCAGTACTTC. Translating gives CASSRDRGSSYEQYF.

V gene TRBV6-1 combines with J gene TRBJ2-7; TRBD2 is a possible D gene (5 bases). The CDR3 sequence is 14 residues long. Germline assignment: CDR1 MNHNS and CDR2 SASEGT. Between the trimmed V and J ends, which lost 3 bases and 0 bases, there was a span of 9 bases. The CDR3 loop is CASSDPGNSYEQYF. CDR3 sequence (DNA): TGTGCCAGCAGTGACCCCGGGAACTCCTACGAGCAGTACTTC.